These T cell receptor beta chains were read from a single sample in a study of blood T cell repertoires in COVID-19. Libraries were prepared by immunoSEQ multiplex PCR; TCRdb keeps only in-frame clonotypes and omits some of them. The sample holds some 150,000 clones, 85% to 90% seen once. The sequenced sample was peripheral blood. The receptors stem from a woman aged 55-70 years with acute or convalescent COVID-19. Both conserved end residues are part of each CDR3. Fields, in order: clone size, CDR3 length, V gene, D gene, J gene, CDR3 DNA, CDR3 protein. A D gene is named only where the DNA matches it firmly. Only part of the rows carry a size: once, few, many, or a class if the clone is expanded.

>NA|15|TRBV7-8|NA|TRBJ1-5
TGTGCCAGCAGCTTATTGGGAAGGGGAGGACAGCCCCAGCATTTT
CASSLLGRGGQPQHF
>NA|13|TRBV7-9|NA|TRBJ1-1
TGTGCCAGCACTCCAACAGGGTCCGGTGAAGCTTTCTTT
CASTPTGSGEAFF
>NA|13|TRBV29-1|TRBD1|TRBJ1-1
TGCAGCTCGAGGACAGGGGGGAACACTGAAGCTTTCTTT
CSSRTGGNTEAFF
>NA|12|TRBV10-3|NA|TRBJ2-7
TGTGCCATCAGGATTGATCGGGGCGAGCAGTACTTC
CAIRIDRGEQYF
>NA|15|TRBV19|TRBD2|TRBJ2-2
TGTGCCAGTAGTATAAGCGGGGGGGCTTCCGGGGAGCTGTTTTTT
CASSISGGASGELFF
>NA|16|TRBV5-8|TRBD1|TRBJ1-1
TGTGCCAGCAGCTTGGTTCCTCCCGGGACAGGGTCTGAAGCTTTCTTT
CASSLVPPGTGSEAFF
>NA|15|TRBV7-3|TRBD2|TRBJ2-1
TGTGCCAGCAGCTTAATGGTAGCGGGCCACAGTGAGCAGTTCTTC
CASSLMVAGHSEQFF
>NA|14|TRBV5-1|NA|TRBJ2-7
TGCGCCAGCAGCCTTGACCAAGCCGGGGAAGAGCAGTACTTC
CASSLDQAGEEQYF
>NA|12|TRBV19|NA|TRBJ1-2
TGTGCCAGTAGTAGGGTCGGGTATGGCTACACCTTC
CASSRVGYGYTF
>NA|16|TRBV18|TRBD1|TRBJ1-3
TGTGCCAGCTCACCTTTTGAGGACAGGGCTGGAAACACCATATATTTT
CASSPFEDRAGNTIYF
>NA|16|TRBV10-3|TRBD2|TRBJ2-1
TGTGCCATCAGTGAGCCTGGGACTAGCGGGGACAATGAGCAGTTCTTC
CAISEPGTSGDNEQFF
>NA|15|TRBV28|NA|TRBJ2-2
TGTGCCAGCAGTTCCGAGGGGGCGGGGACCGGGGAGCTGTTTTTT
CASSSEGAGTGELFF
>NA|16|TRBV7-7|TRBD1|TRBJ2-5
TGTGCTAGCAGCTTTGGCGCAGGGGGCTATCAAGAGACCCAGTACTTC
CASSFGAGGYQETQYF
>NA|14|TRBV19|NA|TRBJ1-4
TGTGCCAGTAGTGTTGGGGAGGATGATGAAAAACTGTTTTTT
CASSVGEDDEKLFF
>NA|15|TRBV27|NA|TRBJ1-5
TGTGCCAGCAGTCCCCCCTTAAGGGGAGGACAGCCCCAGCATTTT
CASSPPLRGGQPQHF
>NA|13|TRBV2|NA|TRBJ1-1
TGTGCCAGCAGTGACAGGGAAGGAACTGAAGCTTTCTTT
CASSDREGTEAFF
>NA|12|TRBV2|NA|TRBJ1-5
TGTGCCAGCCAGTATAGCAATCAGCCCCAGCATTTT
CASQYSNQPQHF
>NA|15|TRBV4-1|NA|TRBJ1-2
TGCGCCAGCAGCCAAGTCCTTACAGGCGCCTATGGCTACACCTTC
CASSQVLTGAYGYTF
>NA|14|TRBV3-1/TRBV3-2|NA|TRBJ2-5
TGTGCCAGCAGCCCTCCAGGGTGCCAAGAGACCCAGTACTTC
CASSPPGCQETQYF
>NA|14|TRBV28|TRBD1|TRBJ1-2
TGTGCCAGCAGTTCGGGACAGGGGAACTATGGCTACACCTTC
CASSSGQGNYGYTF
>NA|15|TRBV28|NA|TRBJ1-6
TGTGCCAGCAGATCTTATATTACCACGGATTCACCCCTCCACTTT
CASRSYITTDSPLHF
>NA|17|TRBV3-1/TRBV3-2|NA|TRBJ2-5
TGTGCCAGCACCCCAAGGGGCAGCCGCGGAACCCAAGAGACCCAGTACTTC
CASTPRGSRGTQETQYF
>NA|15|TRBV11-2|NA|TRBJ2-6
TGTGCCAGCAGCTCTTACAGAACTGGGGCCAACGTCCTGACTTTC
CASSSYRTGANVLTF
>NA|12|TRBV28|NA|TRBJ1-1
TGTGCCAGCAGCCTGACAGCCGCTGAAGCTTTCTTT
CASSLTAAEAFF
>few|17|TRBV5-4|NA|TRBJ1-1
TGTGCCAGCAGCTTGAAGTATAGTAGGACTGCAAACACTGAAGCTTTCTTT
CASSLKYSRTANTEAFF
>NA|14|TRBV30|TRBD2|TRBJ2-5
TGTGCCTGGAGTCGCGGGGGGGCCAGTGAGACCCAGTACTTC
CAWSRGGASETQYF
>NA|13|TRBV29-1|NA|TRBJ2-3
TGCAGCGTGGAGGTTACCTCCACAGATACGCAGTATTTT
CSVEVTSTDTQYF
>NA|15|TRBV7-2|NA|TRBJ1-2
TGTGCCAGCAGCTTAGCCCAGGGGATTCGCAAAGGCTACACCTTC
CASSLAQGIRKGYTF
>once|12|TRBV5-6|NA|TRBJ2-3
TGTGCCAGCAGCCTTAAAACTGATACGCAGTATTTT
CASSLKTDTQYF
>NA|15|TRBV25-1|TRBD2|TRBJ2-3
TGTGCCAGCGGTCTACTAGCGGGGGGCACAGATACGCAGTATTTT
CASGLLAGGTDTQYF
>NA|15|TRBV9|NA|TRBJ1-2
TGTGCCAGCAGCGTAGGTGGGCAGTTAACGTATGGCTACACCTTC
CASSVGGQLTYGYTF
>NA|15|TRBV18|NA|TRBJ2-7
TGTGCCAGCTCACCACGACTAGTGAGCTCCTACGAGCAGTACTTC
CASSPRLVSSYEQYF
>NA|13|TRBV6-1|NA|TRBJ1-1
TGTGCCAGCAGTGAAGCGCTTAGATATGAAGCTTTCTTT
CASSEALRYEAFF
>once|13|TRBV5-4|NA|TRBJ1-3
TGTGCCAGCAGCATCGACAGTCCGAACCCCATATATTTT
CASSIDSPNPIYF
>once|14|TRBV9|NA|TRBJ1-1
TGTGCCAGCAGCGTAGCTCCGAGTGGAGCGGAAGCTTTCTTT
CASSVAPSGAEAFF
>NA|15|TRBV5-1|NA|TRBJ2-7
TGCGCCAGCAGCTTAAGTGGGACAACCTTGGGCGAGCAGTACTTC
CASSLSGTTLGEQYF
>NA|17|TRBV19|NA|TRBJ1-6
TGTGCCAGTAGACCTAGGGGGGGTTCTGGAGAAAGTTCACCCCTCCACTTT
CASRPRGGSGESSPLHF
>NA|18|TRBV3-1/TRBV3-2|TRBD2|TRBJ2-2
TGTGCCAGCAGCCAAGGATCTAGCGGGGGGACGAACACCGGGGAGCTGTTTTTT
CASSQGSSGGTNTGELFF
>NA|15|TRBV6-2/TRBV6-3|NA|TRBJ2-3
TGTGCCAGCAGCCCCCTCTATCCGGGTTCGGATACGCAGTATTTT
CASSPLYPGSDTQYF
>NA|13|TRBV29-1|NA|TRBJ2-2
TGCAGCGTTGGTCAGATGAACACCGGGGAGCTGTTTTTT
CSVGQMNTGELFF
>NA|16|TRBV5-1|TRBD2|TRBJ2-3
TGCGCCAGCAGCTTGGAGGGGACTAGCGGGGGGAACACGCAGTATTTT
CASSLEGTSGGNTQYF
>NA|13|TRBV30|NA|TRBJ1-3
TGTGCCTGTATCGACAGGACGAGAAACACCATATATTTT
CACIDRTRNTIYF
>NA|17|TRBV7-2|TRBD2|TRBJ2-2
TGTGCCAGCAGCTTGGGACTAGCGGGGATGAACACCGGGGAGCTGTTTTTT
CASSLGLAGMNTGELFF
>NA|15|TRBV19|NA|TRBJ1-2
TGTGCCAGTAGTATATCCCTGAGGGGGAACTATGGCTACACCTTC
CASSISLRGNYGYTF
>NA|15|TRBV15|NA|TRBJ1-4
TGTGCCACCAGCAGTCCGGGACGGGAGGAAGGAAAACTGTTTTTT
CATSSPGREEGKLFF
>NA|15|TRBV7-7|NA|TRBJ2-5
TGTGCTAGCACCGTCGCGGAGGGGCTAGGAGAGACCCAGTACTTC
CASTVAEGLGETQYF
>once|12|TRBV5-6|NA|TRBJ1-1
TGTGCCAGCAGCTTGTGGCAGGGTGAAGCTTTCTTT
CASSLWQGEAFF
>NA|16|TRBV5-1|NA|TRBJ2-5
TGCGCCAGCAGCTTGGCCTTTGGGACTGGCCAAGAGACCCAGTACTTC
CASSLAFGTGQETQYF
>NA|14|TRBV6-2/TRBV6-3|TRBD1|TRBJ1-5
TGTGCCAGCAGTTACGGGACAGGGAGTAAGACCCAGCATTTT
CASSYGTGSKTQHF
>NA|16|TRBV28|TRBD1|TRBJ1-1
TGTGCCAGCAGTTCGACCAGGACAGGGTCTAGCACTGAAGCTTTCTTT
CASSSTRTGSSTEAFF
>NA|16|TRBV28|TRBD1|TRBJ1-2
TGTGCCAGCAGAGTTCCTGGGGGACAGGGGGACTATGGCTACACCTTC
CASRVPGGQGDYGYTF
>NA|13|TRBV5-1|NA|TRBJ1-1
TGCGCCAGCAGCATAACCACAGGGCCTGAAGCTTTCTTT
CASSITTGPEAFF